This is a list of T cell receptor beta chains from one sample in a study of spatial heterogeneity in lung cancer. TCRdb used MiXCR to reprocess the 5' RACE reads, holding one entry per CDR3 protein. The sample includes fewer than 25,000 distinct CDR3 sequences, approximately 3% of them seen just once. Here the sequenced sample was PBMCs, taken at surgery. The receptor set was obtained from a female donor with early-stage non-small cell lung cancer. The CDR3 runs from the conserved cysteine through the conserved F or W. D genes are given only for firm matches. Only part of the rows carry a size: once, few, many, or a class if the clone is expanded.

d_call: -; clone_size: many; j_call: TRBJ1-4; v_call: TRBV5-1; cdr3_nt: TGCGCCAGCAGCTTGGTTGGGCAGGGTACTGAAAAACTGTTTTTT; cdr3_aa: CASSLVGQGTEKLFF
d_call: -; clone_size: -; j_call: TRBJ1-5; v_call: TRBV3-1; cdr3_nt: TGTGCCAGCAGCCAATCAGGGCGGCTTCAGCCCCAGCATTTT; cdr3_aa: CASSQSGRLQPQHF
d_call: -; clone_size: many; j_call: TRBJ2-1; v_call: TRBV5-1; cdr3_nt: TGCGCCAGCGGCGACAGTTTCCCTGAGCAGTTCTTC; cdr3_aa: CASGDSFPEQFF
d_call: -; clone_size: many; j_call: TRBJ2-7; v_call: TRBV6-5; cdr3_nt: TGTGCCAGCAGTTACTCAGACAGCTTCTACGAGCAGTACTTC; cdr3_aa: CASSYSDSFYEQYF
d_call: TRBD2; clone_size: -; j_call: TRBJ2-5; v_call: TRBV5-1; cdr3_nt: TGCGCCAGCAGCCCCGGACTAGCGGGAGAGACCCAGTACTTC; cdr3_aa: CASSPGLAGETQYF
d_call: -; clone_size: many; j_call: TRBJ2-7; v_call: TRBV6-1; cdr3_nt: TGTGCCACGACAGATTCCTACGAGCAGTACTTC; cdr3_aa: CATTDSYEQYF
d_call: TRBD2; clone_size: many; j_call: TRBJ2-7; v_call: TRBV9; cdr3_nt: TGTGCCAGCAGCGTAGGCGAGCGGGAGACCCACGAGCAGTACTTC; cdr3_aa: CASSVGERETHEQYF
d_call: -; clone_size: many; j_call: TRBJ1-2; v_call: TRBV29-1; cdr3_nt: TGCAGCGTTGAAGATGTAGCAGCGATAGACTATGGCTACACCTTC; cdr3_aa: CSVEDVAAIDYGYTF
d_call: -; clone_size: -; j_call: TRBJ2-3; v_call: TRBV7-3; cdr3_nt: TGTGCCAGCAGCTTATCGCCGGGCACAGATACGCAGTATTTT; cdr3_aa: CASSLSPGTDTQYF
d_call: -; clone_size: many; j_call: TRBJ2-7; v_call: TRBV7-9; cdr3_nt: TGTGCCAGCAGCGACGCCCCCAGGGTCGACGAGCAGTACTTC; cdr3_aa: CASSDAPRVDEQYF
d_call: TRBD2; clone_size: many; j_call: TRBJ2-7; v_call: TRBV7-6; cdr3_nt: TGTGCCAGCAGCTCCCGGGTAGCGGGAGACTCCTACGAGCAGTACTTC; cdr3_aa: CASSSRVAGDSYEQYF
d_call: TRBD2; clone_size: -; j_call: TRBJ2-2; v_call: TRBV5-1; cdr3_nt: TGCACCAGCAGCTCAGGACTAGCGGGAGGGCCGTACACCGGGGAGCTGTTTTTT; cdr3_aa: CTSSSGLAGGPYTGELFF
d_call: TRBD2; clone_size: -; j_call: TRBJ2-3; v_call: TRBV9; cdr3_nt: TGTGCCAGCAGCGTAGAAGCGGGAGGGTCAGATACGCAGTATTTT; cdr3_aa: CASSVEAGGSDTQYF
d_call: TRBD2; clone_size: many; j_call: TRBJ2-1; v_call: TRBV24-1; cdr3_nt: TGTGCCACCAGTGAGACTTGGACTAGCGGGAGGAGGAATGAGCAGTTCTTC; cdr3_aa: CATSETWTSGRRNEQFF
d_call: TRBD2; clone_size: many; j_call: TRBJ2-1; v_call: TRBV7-8; cdr3_nt: TGTGCCAGCAGCCTGACGGGCGGGAGGGCTTTATATAGCGAGCAGTTCTTC; cdr3_aa: CASSLTGGRALYSEQFF
d_call: -; clone_size: many; j_call: TRBJ2-7; v_call: TRBV30; cdr3_nt: TGTGCCTGGGTTTCGGTAACCTACGAGCAGTACTTC; cdr3_aa: CAWVSVTYEQYF
d_call: TRBD1; clone_size: few; j_call: TRBJ2-3; v_call: TRBV7-3; cdr3_nt: TGTGCCAGCAGCTTAGGACAGGGCACAGATACGCAGTATTTT; cdr3_aa: CASSLGQGTDTQYF
d_call: TRBD1; clone_size: many; j_call: TRBJ1-2; v_call: TRBV18; cdr3_nt: TGTGCCAGCTCACCGGTCCCGGGACAGGATAACTATGGCTACACCTTC; cdr3_aa: CASSPVPGQDNYGYTF
d_call: -; clone_size: many; j_call: TRBJ1-4; v_call: TRBV6-5; cdr3_nt: TGTGCCAGCAGCGGTGGGGACGCAACTAATGAAAAACTGTTTTTT; cdr3_aa: CASSGGDATNEKLFF
d_call: -; clone_size: many; j_call: TRBJ2-2; v_call: TRBV7-9; cdr3_nt: TGTGCCAGCAGCTTAGCGGGAGTTACCGGGGAGCTGTTTTTT; cdr3_aa: CASSLAGVTGELFF
d_call: -; clone_size: few; j_call: TRBJ1-2; v_call: TRBV19; cdr3_nt: TGTGCCAGTCTCGGGGACGGCTATGGCTACACCTTC; cdr3_aa: CASLGDGYGYTF
d_call: TRBD2; clone_size: many; j_call: TRBJ2-7; v_call: TRBV6-5; cdr3_nt: TGTGCCAGCAGTAGGACTAGCGGGAGGCGTGAGCAGTACTTC; cdr3_aa: CASSRTSGRREQYF
d_call: -; clone_size: many; j_call: TRBJ1-3; v_call: TRBV2; cdr3_nt: TGTGCCAGTGGCGGCTCTGGAAACACCATATATTTT; cdr3_aa: CASGGSGNTIYF
d_call: -; clone_size: many; j_call: TRBJ1-2; v_call: TRBV20-1; cdr3_nt: TGCAGTGCTAGAGGAGGTGCGGGGCTCGATGGCTACACCTTC; cdr3_aa: CSARGGAGLDGYTF
d_call: -; clone_size: many; j_call: TRBJ2-5; v_call: TRBV11-2; cdr3_nt: TGTGCCAGCAGCCCAACGCAGGGACTGTGGGAGACCCAGTACTTC; cdr3_aa: CASSPTQGLWETQYF
d_call: -; clone_size: few; j_call: TRBJ2-3; v_call: TRBV5-8; cdr3_nt: TGTGCCAGCAGCCAGGGTAATCTGCGTAGCACAGATACGCAGTATTTT; cdr3_aa: CASSQGNLRSTDTQYF
d_call: -; clone_size: many; j_call: TRBJ1-1; v_call: TRBV6-5; cdr3_nt: TGTGCCAGCAGTTACTCTTTCGGCCTGCACGTCACTGAAGCTTTCTTT; cdr3_aa: CASSYSFGLHVTEAFF
d_call: -; clone_size: many; j_call: TRBJ2-7; v_call: TRBV27; cdr3_nt: TGTGCCAGCCAACCGCGGCAGGGAAGCTACGAGCAGTACTTC; cdr3_aa: CASQPRQGSYEQYF
d_call: -; clone_size: few; j_call: TRBJ1-1; v_call: TRBV3-1; cdr3_nt: TGTGCCAGCAGCCAAGACGGGGGCGGCACTGAAGCTTTCTTT; cdr3_aa: CASSQDGGGTEAFF
d_call: TRBD1; clone_size: many; j_call: TRBJ2-1; v_call: TRBV10-2; cdr3_nt: TGCGCCAGCAGTGAGTCGACTCTGGACAGGGATCCCAATGAGCAGTTCTTC; cdr3_aa: CASSESTLDRDPNEQFF
d_call: -; clone_size: -; j_call: TRBJ1-3; v_call: TRBV25-1; cdr3_nt: TGTGCCAGCAGTCGGCGAAACACCATATATTTT; cdr3_aa: CASSRRNTIYF
d_call: -; clone_size: many; j_call: TRBJ2-5; v_call: TRBV9; cdr3_nt: TGTGCCAGCAGCGCGAGACTGGAAGAGACCCAGTACTTC; cdr3_aa: CASSARLEETQYF
d_call: -; clone_size: large; j_call: TRBJ2-7; v_call: TRBV7-8; cdr3_nt: TGTGCCAGCAGCTTAGTCCCATTCCAGGGTGAGAACTACGAGCAGTACTTC; cdr3_aa: CASSLVPFQGENYEQYF
d_call: -; clone_size: many; j_call: TRBJ2-7; v_call: TRBV23-1; cdr3_nt: TGCGCCAGCAGTCGCGCAGGGTTCGAGCAGTACTTC; cdr3_aa: CASSRAGFEQYF
d_call: -; clone_size: -; j_call: TRBJ1-5; v_call: TRBV6-1; cdr3_nt: TGTGCCAGCCAGCGGGAAAGCAATCAGCCCCAGCATTTT; cdr3_aa: CASQRESNQPQHF
d_call: -; clone_size: many; j_call: TRBJ2-1; v_call: TRBV7-3; cdr3_nt: TGTGCCAGCAGCTTAGGGGCGAACTTAAATGAGCAGTTCTTC; cdr3_aa: CASSLGANLNEQFF
d_call: -; clone_size: many; j_call: TRBJ1-3; v_call: TRBV10-3; cdr3_nt: TGTGCCATCAGTGAACAGGCCTCTGGAAACACCATATATTTT; cdr3_aa: CAISEQASGNTIYF
d_call: TRBD2; clone_size: few; j_call: TRBJ2-4; v_call: TRBV4-1; cdr3_nt: TGCGCCAGCAGCCAGCCCACTAGCGCCACCAAAAACATTCAGTACTTC; cdr3_aa: CASSQPTSATKNIQYF
d_call: TRBD1; clone_size: few; j_call: TRBJ1-5; v_call: TRBV15; cdr3_nt: TGTGCCACCAGCAACCCGGGGACAGGCCTTAGCAATCAGCCCCAGCATTTT; cdr3_aa: CATSNPGTGLSNQPQHF
d_call: TRBD1; clone_size: few; j_call: TRBJ1-2; v_call: TRBV7-2; cdr3_nt: TGTGCCAGCAGCGGGGACAGGGGAAGCTATGGCTACACCTTC; cdr3_aa: CASSGDRGSYGYTF
d_call: -; clone_size: many; j_call: TRBJ2-6; v_call: TRBV4-1; cdr3_nt: TGCGCCAGCAGCCCGATGGCGGGCCGTATCTCTGGGGCCAACGTCCTGACTTTC; cdr3_aa: CASSPMAGRISGANVLTF
d_call: -; clone_size: many; j_call: TRBJ1-2; v_call: TRBV5-1; cdr3_nt: TGCGCCAGCAGCTTCCCGGAGGACGGGTTCTATGGCTACACCTTC; cdr3_aa: CASSFPEDGFYGYTF
d_call: -; clone_size: many; j_call: TRBJ1-1; v_call: TRBV19; cdr3_nt: TGTGCCAGTAGTATAGGTACGCCCTACACTGAAGCTTTCTTT; cdr3_aa: CASSIGTPYTEAFF
d_call: TRBD2; clone_size: large; j_call: TRBJ2-1; v_call: TRBV29-1; cdr3_nt: TGCAGCGTGGGAGGGCCCCACAATGAGCAGTTCTTC; cdr3_aa: CSVGGPHNEQFF
d_call: -; clone_size: many; j_call: TRBJ1-1; v_call: TRBV5-1; cdr3_nt: TGCGCCAGCAGCTTCTTGCGGGGCACTGAAGCTTTCTTT; cdr3_aa: CASSFLRGTEAFF
d_call: -; clone_size: many; j_call: TRBJ2-7; v_call: TRBV7-9; cdr3_nt: TGTGCCAGCAGCTTAGGAACAGCCTCCTACGAGCAGTACTTC; cdr3_aa: CASSLGTASYEQYF
d_call: -; clone_size: -; j_call: TRBJ2-1; v_call: TRBV6-1; cdr3_nt: TGTGCCAGCAGTGAAGGAAAACTCAAGGGGCGTGAGCAGTTCTTC; cdr3_aa: CASSEGKLKGREQFF
d_call: -; clone_size: few; j_call: TRBJ2-5; v_call: TRBV6-5; cdr3_nt: TGTGCCAGCGGGACCAGGGGCACAGAGACCCAGTACTTC; cdr3_aa: CASGTRGTETQYF
d_call: TRBD1; clone_size: few; j_call: TRBJ1-6; v_call: TRBV2; cdr3_nt: TGTGCCAGCACCCTCGAGGGGACAGGGGGCATATCCCTCCACTTT; cdr3_aa: CASTLEGTGGISLHF
d_call: -; clone_size: many; j_call: TRBJ2-1; v_call: TRBV28; cdr3_nt: TGTGCCAGCAGTCCCTCCGGGGTCGGCAATGAGCAGTTCTTC; cdr3_aa: CASSPSGVGNEQFF